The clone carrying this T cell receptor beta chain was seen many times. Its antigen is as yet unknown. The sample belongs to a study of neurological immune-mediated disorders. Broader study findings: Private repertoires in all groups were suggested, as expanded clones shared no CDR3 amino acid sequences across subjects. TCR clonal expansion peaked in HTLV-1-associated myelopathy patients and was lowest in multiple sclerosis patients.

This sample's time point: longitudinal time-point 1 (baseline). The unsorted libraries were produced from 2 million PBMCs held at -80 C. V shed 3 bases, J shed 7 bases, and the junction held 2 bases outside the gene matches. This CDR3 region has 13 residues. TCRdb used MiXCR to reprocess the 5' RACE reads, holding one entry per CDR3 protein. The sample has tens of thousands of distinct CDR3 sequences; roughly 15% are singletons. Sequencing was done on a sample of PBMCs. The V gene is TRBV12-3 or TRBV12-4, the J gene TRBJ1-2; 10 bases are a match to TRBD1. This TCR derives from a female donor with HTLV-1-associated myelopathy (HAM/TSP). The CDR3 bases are TGTGCCAGCAGTTTTGGACAGGGGGGTGGCTACACCTTC. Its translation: CASSFGQGGGYTF.